The 20 T cell receptor beta chains listed next were all sequenced from one sample in a study of blood T cells in healthy people across ages. The second PCR ran about 6 to 12 cycles with a sample-barcoded 5' primer and J-beta primers. A single record per CDR3 protein comes from TCRdb applying MiXCR to the 5' RACE reads. This sample has hundreds of thousands of distinct CDR3 sequences; under 25% occur once, and the top ten carry around 3.4%. The sequenced sample consisted of blood. The receptors were gathered from a man in his 70s in good health.

The CDR3: CASSWGPGLTYEQYF. The CDR3 DNA is TGTGCCAGCAGCTGGGGTCCAGGATTAACCTACGAGCAGTACTTC. The chain has TRBV7-2 and TRBJ2-7; D is ambiguous. This CDR3 region has 15 residues. Germline V gene data show CDR1 as SGHTA and CDR2 as FQGNSA. Trimming shortened V by 4 bases and J by 2 bases, and 15 bases separated the two germline ends.

A note on this clonotype: One end of the junction is discordant with germline, which a read error may explain. The V and J genes are TRBV29-1 and TRBJ2-5, with D uncertain. Germline V gene lookup returns CDR1 SQVTM and CDR2 ANQGSEA. The CDR3 is 12 amino acids. This chain's CDR3 is CSVGGYSYEQCF. The CDR3 DNA is TGCAGCGTTGGTGGGTATAGTTACGAGCAGTGCTTC.

The genes are TRBV7-2 and TRBJ2-3, with 9 bases identical to TRBD2. The CDR3 has 15 amino acids. V shed 3 bases, J shed 5 bases, and the junction held 6 bases outside the gene matches. The germline V gene has CDR1 SGHTA and CDR2 FQGNSA. The CDR3: CASSLTSGVGDTQYF. In nucleotides, the CDR3 is TGTGCCAGCAGCTTGACTAGCGGAGTGGGAGATACGCAGTATTTT.

The chain recombines TRBV5-1 with TRBJ2-5, with D unresolved. The J call is uncertain, as TRBJ2-7 better fits the DNA end. Germline assignment: CDR1 SGHRS and CDR2 YFSETQ. The CDR3 is made up of 13 amino acids. The CDR3 reads CASSLSGPGEQYF. As DNA, the CDR3 is TGCGCCAGCAGCTTGTCAGGTCCCGGCGAGCAGTACTTC.

In this sample, this clonotype turned up once. This CDR3 is CASSAAAQGTTYEQYF. The CDR3, as DNA: TGTGCCAGCAGTGCCGCGGCACAGGGAACTACCTACGAGCAGTACTTC. The chain joins TRBV25-1 to TRBJ2-5; perhaps TRBD1 as D (6 bases). The J call may be mistaken, given a closer DNA end match to TRBJ2-7. The V gene's germline CDR1 is MGHDK and CDR2 SYGVNS. The CDR3 runs to 16 residues.

This clonotype came up once. The chain employs TRBV2 and TRBJ1-2, with D tentatively TRBD1 (5 bases). CDR3 length: 14 residues. Germline V gene data show CDR1 as SNHLY and CDR2 as FYNNEI. V dropped 5 bases and J dropped 0 bases, with 10 bases sitting between them. In nucleotides, the CDR3 is TGTGCCAGCAGTAGGGACCCGACTAACTATGGCTACACCTTC. It codes for CASSRDPTNYGYTF.

This sequence joins TRBV12-3 or TRBV12-4 and TRBJ2-5, with a weak D call TRBD1 (6 bases). The J call is doubtful: the DNA matches TRBJ2-7 better. CDR3 size: 14 residues. CDR3 DNA sequence: TGTGCCAGCAGTCGGGCAGGGGTTTTCTACGAGCAGTACTTC. This translates into CASSRAGVFYEQYF.

This chain links TRBV7-2 with TRBJ2-5; D not certain. TRBJ2-7 explains the end of the DNA better; the J call may be wrong. CDR3 length equals 13 residues. Looked up from germline, CDR1 is SGHTA and CDR2 is FQGNSA. For the CDR3, the DNA is TGTGCCAGCAGCTTAGATGTAGGCTACGAGCAGTACTTC. This translates into CASSLDVGYEQYF.

The chain has TRBV6-1 and TRBJ2-5, with D tentatively TRBD2 (6 bases). The DNA end favors TRBJ2-1, so the J call may be wrong. The germline CDR1 and CDR2 sequences are MNHNS and SASEGT. This CDR3 is 13 amino acids long. In DNA form, the CDR3 reads TGTGCCAGCAGTCGGGACTTCAACAATGAGCAGTTCTTC. Encoded protein: CASSRDFNNEQFF.

The chain uses TRBV20-1 and TRBJ2-7; D gene ambiguous. With 6 bases removed from V and 2 bases from J, the gap between germline ends came to 26 bases. Germline V CDR1 and CDR2: DFQATT, SNEGSKA (reference sequence). This CDR3 has 17 residues. CDR3: CSAPRANYAALPYEQYF. The CDR3, as DNA: TGCAGTGCCCCAAGAGCCAACTACGCGGCCCTACCCTACGAGCAGTACTTC.

Only a few counts were recorded for this clonotype. The V and J genes are TRBV28 and TRBJ2-5, with a possible D match to TRBD1 (6 bases). The CDR3 has 14 amino acids. The V end was cut by 7 bases, the J end by 2 bases, with 14 bases between. In germline, CDR1 is MDHEN, CDR2 SYDVKM. CDR3 nucleotides: TGTGCCAGCATCGAACCCGGACAGCAAGAGACCCAGTACTTC. Protein product: CASIEPGQQETQYF.

The genes are TRBV18 and TRBJ1-5; D not resolved. The CDR3 covers 13 residues. Trimming removed 4 bases at V and 11 bases at J, with 15 bases between. Germline values: CDR1 KGHSH, CDR2 LQKENI. The chain's CDR3 is CASSREGTAAQHF. The CDR3 DNA reads TGTGCCAGCTCACGCGAGGGAACGGCGGCCCAGCATTTT.

This clonotype occurred a few times. This chain connects TRBV27 to TRBJ2-5; tentatively, D is TRBD1 or TRBD2 (5 bases each). In germline, CDR1 is MNHEY, CDR2 SMNVEV (reference sequence). Trimming removed 2 bases from V and 6 bases from J, with 13 bases in between. The CDR3 runs 14 residues. The CDR3: CASSLLTGGKTQYF. The CDR3 DNA follows: TGTGCCAGCAGTTTACTTACAGGAGGAAAGACCCAGTACTTC.

The chain is built from TRBV18 and TRBJ2-7, with 10 bases lining up with TRBD2. J gave up 2 bases and V 4 bases, and 5 bases lay outside the gene matches. The CDR3 contains 15 residues. Germline loops: CDR1 KGHSH, CDR2 LQKENI. The CDR3 region is CASSRAGTSAYEQYF. The CDR3 DNA follows: TGTGCCAGCTCACGAGCAGGGACTAGCGCCTACGAGCAGTACTTC.

There are a few counts of this clonotype. The V and J genes are TRBV6-6 and TRBJ1-5; D is possibly TRBD1 (5 bases). This CDR3 contains 15 residues. Trimming left V 5 bases short and J 7 bases short, with 18 bases between. Germline-derived CDR1 and CDR2 are MNHNY and SVGAGI (reference sequence). The chain's CDR3 is CASSVNGRAGQPQHF. The CDR3 DNA follows: TGTGCCAGCAGTGTAAACGGCAGGGCGGGACAGCCCCAGCATTTT.

Turning to this clonotype: A read error may be the cause here, since a much bigger clone is one base away. The V call is TRBV20-1, the J call TRBJ2-5, with a tentative D call TRBD1 (6 bases). Germline V gene data show CDR1 as DFQATT and CDR2 as SNEGSKA (reference sequence). The CDR3 extends over 13 amino acids. The DNA of the CDR3 is TGCAGTGGTAGAGGACAGTTAAAAGAGACCCAGTACTTC. Translation gives CSGRGQLKETQYF.

This clonotype came up a few times. The chain links TRBV9 to TRBJ1-1, with 8 positions matching TRBD1. Germline V CDR1 and CDR2: SGDLS, YYNGEE. There are 14 residues in the CDR3. The ends lost 3 bases at V and 4 bases at J; junction bases unmatched: 5. The CDR3 loop reads CASSERTGSTEAFF. The CDR3, as DNA: TGTGCCAGCAGCGAAAGGACAGGGAGCACTGAAGCTTTCTTT. Looking up the rest from reference TRBV9 and TRBJ1-1 gives the full variable domain: DSGVTQTPKHLITATGQRVTLRCSPRSGDLSVYWYQQSLDQGLQFLIQYYNGEERAKGNILERFSAQQFPDLHSELNLSSLELGDSALYFCASSERTGSTEAFFGQGTRLTVV.

Only a few counts were recorded for this clonotype. The chain employs TRBV10-3 and TRBJ2-5; 7 bases fit TRBD2. Germline V CDR1 and CDR2: ENHRY, SYGVKD. Unmatched junction bases numbered 8, after V lost 4 bases and J lost 0 bases. The CDR3 extends over 16 amino acids. The CDR3 DNA follows: TGTGCCATCAGTGGATTTGGGCTAGCGGACCAAGAGACCCAGTACTTC. It yields the protein CAISGFGLADQETQYF.

A few counts support this clonotype. The chain combines TRBV6-4 with TRBJ2-1; D perhaps matches TRBD2 (5 bases). The CDR3 has 15 amino acids. From germline, CDR1 is MRHNA and CDR2 SNTAGT. V shed 4 bases and J shed 1 base, with 11 bases lying between them. The CDR3 loop is CASSVEAASYNEQFF. The CDR3 bases are TGTGCCAGCAGTGTTGAAGCGGCATCCTACAATGAGCAGTTCTTC.

This chain links TRBV4-1 with TRBJ2-2, with D tentatively TRBD2 (5 bases). The CDR3 contains 13 residues. Trimming pared 0 bases from V and 7 bases from J, leaving 6 bases between. Germline CDR1 and CDR2: MGHRA and YSYEKL. As DNA, the CDR3 is TGCGCCAGCAGCCAAGAAGAGGGCGGGGAGCTGTTTTTT. It yields the protein CASSQEEGGELFF.